The source of this T cell receptor beta chain is a study of cytomegalovirus exposure and HLA in healthy donors. Study observations and caveats: Researchers catalogued around 150 TCR beta chains as cytomegalovirus-associated.

J was trimmed by 0 bases and V by 4 bases; bases with no gene match: 11. CDR1 and CDR2 from the germline V gene are MNHNS and SASEGT. This CDR3 has 17 residues. Measured with immunoSEQ multiplex PCR; TCRdb has only the in-frame clones, and not every one. The table lists 150,000 to 200,000 clones, 91% of them singletons. Points on this clone: What it binds is not known.

The sequencing sample was made of PBMCs. This receptor was taken from a woman younger than 35 in good health and CMV-seropositive. This chain joins TRBV6-1 and TRBJ2-7; 8 nucleotides agree with TRBD2. Here the CDR3 reads CASSVLISGGVSYEQYF. The DNA of the CDR3 is TGTGCCAGCAGTGTTCTAATAAGCGGGGGAGTCTCCTACGAGCAGTACTTC.